This TCR beta chain was captured by sequencing in a study of cytomegalovirus exposure and HLA in healthy donors. Findings and caveats of the study: Listed as cytomegalovirus-associated were around 160 TCR beta chains.

Germline values: CDR1 SQVTM, CDR2 ANQGSEA. Trimming took off 4 bases at V and 5 bases at J, with 8 bases between the two ends. The CDR3 extends over 12 amino acids. Sequenced by immunoSEQ multiplex PCR; TCRdb stores in-frame clones only, minus some. The sample records 150,000 to 200,000 clones, more than 80% being singletons. Ten or more counts support this clone. Antigen specificity is unknown. Other DNA variants within this sample encode the same CDR3. Sequencing was performed on PBMCs. The V call is TRBV29-1, the J call TRBJ2-2; the D is unclear. The receptor comes from a man younger than 35 in good health and CMV-seropositive. CDR3 sequence: CSVVSWTGELFF. The CDR3 DNA reads TGCAGCGTTGTGAGCTGGACCGGGGAGCTGTTTTTT.